The 2 T cell receptor beta chains below all came from one sample that was sequenced in a study of blood T cell repertoires in COVID-19. Assay: immunoSEQ multiplex PCR; the TCRdb copy retains only in-frame clones and omits some. In the table there are 150,000 to 200,000 clones, 85% of which are singletons. The source material was peripheral blood. The receptor set was obtained from a person between 65 and 79 years old with COVID-19, enrolled during active disease.

The genes are TRBV7-9 and TRBJ2-1, with 10 positions matching TRBD1. This CDR3 has 15 amino acids. V trimming: 6 bases; J trimming: 5 bases; junction bases outside the gene matches: 7. Germline loops: CDR1 SEHNR, CDR2 FQNEAQ (reference sequence). Here the CDR3 DNA reads TGTGCCAGCAGTACGCCGGGACAGGGGAACAATGAGCAGTTCTTC. Translated: CASSTPGQGNNEQFF.

The chain is built from TRBV5-1 and TRBJ2-1; a possible D gene is TRBD2 (5 bases). The CDR3 sequence is 13 residues long. Per germline, CDR1 SGHRS and CDR2 YFSETQ. V was pared by 5 bases and J by 8 bases, with 14 bases between. The CDR3 region has the DNA TGCGCCAGCAGACTAGGTTTTGGGGATGAGCAGTTCTTC. This gives the protein CASRLGFGDEQFF.